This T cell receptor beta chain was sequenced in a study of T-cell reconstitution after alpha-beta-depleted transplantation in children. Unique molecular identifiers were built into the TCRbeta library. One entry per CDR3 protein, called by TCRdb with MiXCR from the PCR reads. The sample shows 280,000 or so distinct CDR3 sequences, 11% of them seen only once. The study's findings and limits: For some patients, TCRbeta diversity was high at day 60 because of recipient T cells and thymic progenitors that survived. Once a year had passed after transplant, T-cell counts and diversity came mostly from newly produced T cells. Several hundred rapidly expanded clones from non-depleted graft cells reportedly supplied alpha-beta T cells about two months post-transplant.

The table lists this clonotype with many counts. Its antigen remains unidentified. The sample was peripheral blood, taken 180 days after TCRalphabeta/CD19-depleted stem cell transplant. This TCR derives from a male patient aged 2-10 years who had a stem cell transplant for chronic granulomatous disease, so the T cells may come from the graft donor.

The CDR3 sequence is CASSLNWPGELFF. The CDR3 DNA sequence: TGTGCCAGCAGCTTAAACTGGCCCGGGGAGCTGTTTTTT. The rearrangement links TRBV6-2 or TRBV6-3 to TRBJ2-2; no clear D. V dropped 6 bases and J dropped 6 bases, with 11 bases sitting between them. CDR3 size: 13 residues. Germline V gives CDR1 MNHEY, CDR2 SVGEGT.